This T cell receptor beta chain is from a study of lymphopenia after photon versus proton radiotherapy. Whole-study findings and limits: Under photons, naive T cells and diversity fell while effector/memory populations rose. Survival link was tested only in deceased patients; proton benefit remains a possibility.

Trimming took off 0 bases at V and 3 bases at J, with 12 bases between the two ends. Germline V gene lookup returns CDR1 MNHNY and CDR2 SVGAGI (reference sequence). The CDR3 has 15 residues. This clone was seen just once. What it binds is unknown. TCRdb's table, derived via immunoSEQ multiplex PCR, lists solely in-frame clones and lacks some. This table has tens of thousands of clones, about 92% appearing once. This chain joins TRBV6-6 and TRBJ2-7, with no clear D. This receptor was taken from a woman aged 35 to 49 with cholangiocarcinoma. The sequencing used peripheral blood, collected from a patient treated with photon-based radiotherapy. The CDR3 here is CASSYSTDRVYEQYF. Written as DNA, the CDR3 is TGTGCCAGCAGTTACTCTACAGATCGCGTCTACGAGCAGTACTTC.